This T cell receptor beta chain is from a study of Ad26.COV2.S vaccination and SARS-CoV-2 variants. Study-level information: Ad26.COV2.S, an intramuscular injection, was given once or twice 56 days apart. Regarding the study as a whole: Vaccine recipients surpassed placebo recipients in spike-specific TCR breadth. Marked by substantial breadth, spike-specific CD8+ and CD4+ T cell responses were reportedly seen after vaccination.

Comment on this clone: What it recognizes is unknown.

TCRdb keeps only in-frame clones here, not all; method: immunoSEQ multiplex PCR. This table holds about 680,000 clones, around 92% found once. Treatment reported: 19 received Ad26.COV2.S at low or high dose, single or two shots; a few received placebo; per-sample allocation not given. Samples were taken on day 63 after the first vaccine or placebo injection. This person who donated was an adult of 18-55 years in Boston. Germline V gene data show CDR1 as DFQATT and CDR2 as SNEGSKA (reference sequence). The CDR3 has 14 residues. Deletions cut 4 bases from V and 3 bases from J, with 15 bases between. The source of this sequence is a person between 18 and 59 years old who received the Ad26.COV2.S COVID-19 vaccine or a placebo. The specimen was peripheral blood, collected in a trial of Ad26.COV2.S vaccine versus placebo. The chain is built from TRBV20-1 and TRBJ1-1; a possible D gene is TRBD1 (6 bases). The CDR3 nucleotides read TGCAGTGCTACTGAGGACAGAAAAGACACTGAAGCTTTCTTT. Encoded protein: CSATEDRKDTEAFF.